The source of this TCR beta chain is a study of shared clonotypes between healthy human individuals. Generated by immunoSEQ multiplex PCR, the TCRdb table keeps only in-frame clones and is missing some. The table records about 1.1 million clones, 75% to 85% of them present only once. V was clipped by 7 bases and J by 4 bases, with 13 bases between them. The CDR3 is made up of 13 amino acids. CDR1 and CDR2 (germline): MNHNS, SASEGT. Sequenced input: memory CD4+ T cells from PBMCs. Subset indicated: CD45RA-negative fraction. This chain links TRBV6-1 with TRBJ2-5; D remains unclear. The origin of this receptor is a man younger than 35 in good health. Some clones in this sample may be carry-over from other donors' samples. The CDR3 loop reads CASNPLALETQYF. In DNA form, the CDR3 reads TGTGCCAGCAACCCGCTGGCATTAGAGACCCAGTACTTC.